Following are 31 T cell receptor beta chains from one sample sequenced in a study of blood T cells in healthy people across ages. Through a sample-barcoded 5' primer and a J-beta primer mix, a second PCR was run for about 6 to 11 cycles. TCRdb redid the calling of the 5' RACE reads with MiXCR, one entry per CDR3 protein. The profile shows about 1 million distinct CDR3 sequences, 40% to 45% of them singletons. Material: blood. The receptors here all came from a woman aged 60-75 years in good health.

The chain is built from TRBV9 and TRBJ2-4; D is perhaps TRBD2 (6 bases). CDR3 size: 14 residues. V was trimmed by 5 bases and J by 3 bases, leaving 12 bases between them. CDR1 and CDR2 from the germline V gene are SGDLS and YYNGEE. The CDR3 sequence: CASSPGDFKNIQYF. The CDR3 DNA reads TGTGCCAGCAGTCCCGGGGACTTCAAAAACATTCAGTACTTC.

This clonotype was seen a handful of times. The V gene is TRBV27, the J gene TRBJ2-7; D remains ambiguous. The CDR3 is 14 amino acids. Germline V gene data show CDR1 as MNHEY and CDR2 as SMNVEV (reference sequence). The V and J ends lost 5 bases and 1 base respectively, with 12 bases between them. The CDR3 sequence is CASSHAGRSYEQYF. In DNA, the CDR3 is TGTGCCAGCAGTCACGCCGGACGGTCCTACGAGCAGTACTTC.

V and J are TRBV29-1 and TRBJ2-6, with TRBD1 matching over 7 bases. CDR3 size: 15 residues. CDR1 is SQVTM and CDR2 is ANQGSEA in the germline V gene. J gave up 0 bases and V 4 bases, and 3 bases lay outside the gene matches. CDR3 sequence (DNA): TGCAGCGTTGTGGGGACAGTCTCTGGGGCCAACGTCCTGACTTTC. It translates to CSVVGTVSGANVLTF.

This chain joins TRBV4-3 and TRBJ2-1, with 8 bases matching TRBD1. This CDR3 spans 16 amino acids. V lost 5 bases, J lost 4 bases, and 10 bases stayed unmatched. Germline CDR1 LGHNA, CDR2 YSLEER. CDR3 in amino acids: CASSLDRDRLYNEQFF. The CDR3 nucleotides are TGCGCCAGCAGCTTGGACCGGGACAGGTTATACAATGAGCAGTTCTTC.

This clonotype was detected a few times. V is TRBV27 and J is TRBJ2-7; D not certain. Trimming removed 5 bases from V and 9 bases from J, with 26 bases in between. The CDR3 runs to 16 residues. Germline assignment: CDR1 MNHEY and CDR2 SMNVEV (reference sequence). The CDR3, as DNA: TGTGCCAGCAGTCCCACCGACTCCTGGATGACCATGGGGCAGTACTTC. This encodes CASSPTDSWMTMGQYF.

The chain uses TRBV20-1 and TRBJ1-4; tentatively, D is TRBD1 (5 bases). CDR3 length: 14 residues. The germline V gene encodes CDR1 DFQATT and CDR2 SNEGSKA (reference sequence). Trimming stripped 0 bases from V and 6 bases from J, with 11 bases between. The DNA of the CDR3 is TGCAGTGCTAGAGACATTAGGGGAGATGAAAAACTGTTTTTT. As protein: CSARDIRGDEKLFF.

The rearrangement joins TRBV28 to TRBJ2-3, with a tentative D call TRBD1 (5 bases). This CDR3 comprises 15 residues. Trimming took off 6 bases at V and 5 bases at J, with 18 bases between the two ends. Germline CDR1 is MDHEN and CDR2 is SYDVKM. Written as DNA, the CDR3 is TGTGCCAGCAGGGGTTCGGGTGGGGCAGGAGATACGCAGTATTTT. It codes for CASRGSGGAGDTQYF. Full variable domain (missing parts from reference TRBV28 and TRBJ2-3): DVKVTQSSRYLVKRTGEKVFLECVQDMDHENMFWYRQDPGLGLRLIYFSYDVKMKEKGDIPEGYSVSREKKERFSLILESASTNQTSMYLCASRGSGGAGDTQYFGPGTRLTVL.

The J gene is TRBJ1-5, the V gene TRBV27, with 9 bases lining up with TRBD1. Losses at the gene ends were 5 bases for V and 5 bases for J; bases not matched to a gene: 13. Germline V CDR1 and CDR2: MNHEY, SMNVEV (reference sequence). The CDR3 runs to 17 residues. This CDR3 reads CASSPRTGTGTDQPQHF. Here the CDR3 DNA reads TGTGCCAGCAGTCCCCGGACGGGGACAGGGACGGATCAGCCCCAGCATTTT.

The chain combines TRBV6-2 or TRBV6-3 with TRBJ2-7; D gene uncertain. V gave up 0 bases and J gave up 6 bases, with 9 bases separating them. CDR3 length equals 13 residues. Germline V gene data show CDR1 as MNHEY and CDR2 as SVGEGT. CDR3 loop: CASSYSTAFEQYF. DNA for the CDR3: TGTGCCAGCAGTTACTCCACAGCCTTCGAGCAGTACTTC.

This clonotype occurred a few times. J is TRBJ2-7 and V is TRBV30; tentative D call: TRBD2 (6 bases). The CDR3 contains 14 residues. The V gene's germline CDR1 is GTSNPN and CDR2 SVGIG (reference sequence). Trimming removed 0 bases at V and 0 bases at J, with 9 bases between. CDR3 nucleotide sequence: TGTGCCTGGAGTGTAGCCGGGAGCTCCTACGAGCAGTACTTC. Amino acid sequence: CAWSVAGSSYEQYF. Full variable domain (rest looked up from reference TRBV30 and TRBJ2-7): SQTIHQWPATLVQPVGSPLSLECTVEGTSNPNLYWYRQAAGRGLQLLFYSVGIGQISSEVPQNLSASRPQDRQFILSSKKLLLSDSGFYLCAWSVAGSSYEQYFGPGTRLTVT.

The chain is built from TRBV7-9 and TRBJ1-6, with D hard to call. Germline V gene sequence: CDR1 SEHNR, CDR2 FQNEAQ (reference sequence). This CDR3 spans 17 amino acids. Deletions cut 3 bases from V and 0 bases from J, with 12 bases between. The CDR3 loop is CASSFLADSSYNSPLHF. CDR3 nucleotide sequence: TGTGCCAGCAGCTTTCTTGCCGATAGCTCCTATAATTCACCCCTCCACTTT.

About this clonotype: A much bigger clone sits one base away, suggesting this may be a read error. J is TRBJ2-5 and V is TRBV5-5; D gene uncertain. The length of the CDR3 is 14 residues. The germline V and J ends were trimmed by 3 bases and 11 bases, with 20 bases remaining between them. CDR1 and CDR2 from the germline V gene are SGHKS and YYEKEE (reference sequence). The CDR3 DNA follows: TGTGCCAGCAGCTCCTCGGCCGGGTACGGTGAGCAGTACTTC. Translated, it gives CASSSSAGYGEQYF.

The chain combines TRBV28 with TRBJ2-3; possibly TRBD2 for D (5 bases). CDR1 and CDR2 from the germline V gene are MDHEN and SYDVKM. The CDR3 contains 15 residues. Trimming removed 7 bases at V and 0 bases at J, with 14 bases between. The CDR3 sequence: CASTQAAHSTDTQYF. CDR3 DNA sequence: TGTGCCAGCACCCAAGCGGCCCACAGCACAGATACGCAGTATTTT.

V gene TRBV3-1 combines with J gene TRBJ2-1; the D gene is possibly TRBD2 (5 bases). Germline CDR1 and CDR2: LGHDT and YNNKEL (reference sequence). The CDR3 has 15 residues. V gave up 0 bases and J gave up 6 bases, with 12 bases separating them. The CDR3 reads CASSQESGEGNEQFF. CDR3 in DNA: TGTGCCAGCAGCCAAGAGTCAGGCGAGGGCAATGAGCAGTTCTTC.

This clonotype has at least ten counts. The chain is built from TRBV20-1 and TRBJ2-7; weak D call: TRBD1 (6 bases). Trimming removed 3 bases at V and 4 bases at J, with 10 bases between. The CDR3 length is 12 residues. CDR1 DFQATT and CDR2 SNEGSKA come from the germline V gene (reference sequence). CDR3 DNA: TGCAGTGCTAGCCAGGGGATATACGAGCAGTACTTC. This sequence encodes CSASQGIYEQYF.

The chain employs TRBV20-1 and TRBJ2-1; D perhaps matches TRBD1 (6 bases). Germline V gene data show CDR1 as DFQATT and CDR2 as SNEGSKA (reference sequence). The ends were cut back, 4 bases at V and 9 bases at J, with 13 bases in the middle. This CDR3 comprises 12 residues. CDR3 residues: CSATGHAREQFF. CDR3 DNA: TGCAGTGCTACGGGACACGCACGTGAGCAGTTCTTC.

V and J are TRBV12-3 or TRBV12-4 and TRBJ2-4; no reliable D call. The CDR3 sequence is 17 residues long. Trimming stripped 6 bases from V and 3 bases from J, with 21 bases between. The CDR3 coding sequence is TGTGCCAGCAGCCGCTCCGAAGGGATTTTAGGCAAAAACATTCAGTACTTC. Protein product: CASSRSEGILGKNIQYF.

V gene TRBV29-1 combines with J gene TRBJ2-1; D might be TRBD1 or TRBD2, each matching 5 bases. Germline CDR1 SQVTM, CDR2 ANQGSEA. Trimming removed 4 bases at V and 4 bases at J, with 23 bases between. This CDR3 region has 17 residues. DNA of the CDR3: TGCAGCGTTGTCATTTTAGGTCGGGGACCCTCATACAATGAGCAGTTCTTC. Protein product: CSVVILGRGPSYNEQFF.

This chain links TRBV29-1 with TRBJ2-1; 11 bases map to TRBD1. Germline lookup yields CDR1 SQVTM and CDR2 ANQGSEA. V lost 7 bases, J lost 8 bases, and 7 bases stayed unmatched. There are 13 residues in the CDR3. CDR3 DNA: TGCAGCGCCCGAGGACAGGGGGCCTATGAGCAGTTCTTC. This sequence encodes CSARGQGAYEQFF.

V is TRBV5-5 and J is TRBJ2-1; the D gene could be TRBD1 or TRBD2 (5 bases each). Trimming pared 5 bases from V and 6 bases from J, leaving 15 bases between. Germline CDR1 reads SGHKS; CDR2 reads YYEKEE (reference sequence). The CDR3 covers 14 residues. The chain's CDR3 is CASSLDLRGNEQFF. CDR3 in DNA: TGTGCCAGCAGTCTCGACTTGAGGGGCAATGAGCAGTTCTTC.

The chain combines TRBV28 with TRBJ2-7, with D uncertain. The CDR3 is 15 amino acids. Germline lookup yields CDR1 MDHEN and CDR2 SYDVKM. V was shortened by 4 bases and J by 3 bases, with 16 bases between the two germline ends. The CDR3: CASSYPEGRYYEQYF. As DNA, the CDR3 is TGTGCCAGCAGTTACCCGGAAGGCCGATACTACGAGCAGTACTTC.

The J gene is TRBJ1-2, the V gene TRBV9; D remains unclear. This CDR3 comprises 13 residues. Germline-derived CDR1 and CDR2 are SGDLS and YYNGEE. Trimming took off 0 bases at V and 6 bases at J, with 9 bases between the two ends. CDR3: CASSVEPGDGYTF. The CDR3 nucleotides are TGTGCCAGCAGCGTAGAACCGGGAGATGGCTACACCTTC. Full variable domain (rest looked up from reference TRBV9 and TRBJ1-2): DSGVTQTPKHLITATGQRVTLRCSPRSGDLSVYWYQQSLDQGLQFLIQYYNGEERAKGNILERFSAQQFPDLHSELNLSSLELGDSALYFCASSVEPGDGYTFGSGTRLTVV.

Only one count was recorded for this clonotype. This rearrangement joins TRBV20-1 to TRBJ2-4; D possibly uses TRBD1 or TRBD2 (5 bases each). The J call may be incorrect, as the DNA end agrees better with TRBJ2-7. In germline, CDR1 is DFQATT, CDR2 SNEGSKA (reference sequence). This CDR3 has 12 residues. The CDR3 DNA reads as TGCAGTGCTGCCCGGGACGACTACGAGCAGTACTTC. Translating it yields CSAARDDYEQYF.

J is TRBJ2-5 and V is TRBV12-3 or TRBV12-4, with D uncertain. Trimming cost V 5 bases and J 1 base, with 14 bases left between them. The CDR3 length is 15 residues. The CDR3 DNA sequence: TGTGCCAGCAGTCGCCTCGGGTCCACCCAAGAGACCCAGTACTTC. This sequence encodes CASSRLGSTQETQYF.

This clonotype was observed a few times. CDR3 coding DNA: TGTGCCAGCAGTTCCCCCGGTCGCTGGGATACGCAGTATTTT. Translation: CASSSPGRWDTQYF. V and J are TRBV27 and TRBJ2-3; D gene uncertain. Trimming pared 4 bases from V and 6 bases from J, leaving 14 bases between. The germline CDR1 and CDR2 sequences are MNHEY and SMNVEV (reference sequence). The CDR3 contains 14 residues.

This clonotype came up a few times. The chain carries TRBV5-1 and TRBJ2-5, with 7 bases matching TRBD2. Germline-derived CDR1 and CDR2 are SGHRS and YFSETQ. This CDR3 is 15 amino acids long. With V trimmed by 7 bases and J by 1 base, 10 bases remained unmatched. The CDR3 sequence is CASGREGPPQETQYF. The CDR3 nucleotides are TGCGCCAGCGGTAGGGAGGGGCCCCCCCAAGAGACCCAGTACTTC. Together with reference TRBV5-1 and TRBJ2-5, the CDR3 gives the full variable domain: KAGVTQTPRYLIKTRGQQVTLSCSPISGHRSVSWYQQTPGQGLQFLFEYFSETQRNKGNFPGRFSGRQFSNSRSEMNVSTLELGDSALYLCASGREGPPQETQYFGPGTRLLVL.

This rearrangement joins TRBV20-1 to TRBJ2-2; the D is unclear. Germline V gives CDR1 DFQATT, CDR2 SNEGSKA (reference sequence). CDR3 size: 13 residues. Trimming removed 6 bases from V and 1 base from J, with 9 bases in between. As DNA, the CDR3 is TGCAGTGCAGTTTCTTTGAACACCGGGGAGCTGTTTTTT. This codes for CSAVSLNTGELFF.

CDR3 region: CASSLSGMGTYEQYF. The CDR3 nucleotides read TGTGCCAGCAGTTTATCCGGGATGGGGACCTACGAGCAGTACTTC. The V gene is TRBV28, the J gene TRBJ2-4, with D possibly being TRBD2 (5 bases). The end of the DNA fits TRBJ2-7 better, so the J call may be wrong. CDR1 and CDR2 from the germline V gene are MDHEN and SYDVKM. This CDR3 spans 15 amino acids.

The chain's CDR3 is CASTNNTEAFF. In DNA form, the CDR3 reads TGTGCCAGTACAAACAACACTGAAGCTTTCTTT. The chain carries TRBV7-9 and TRBJ1-1; D ambiguous. Trimming took off 9 bases at V and 2 bases at J, with 7 bases between the two ends. CDR1 and CDR2 (germline): SEHNR, FQNEAQ (reference sequence). The CDR3 covers 11 residues.

V is TRBV4-1 and J is TRBJ2-3; either TRBD1 or TRBD2 may fit D (5 bases each). Between the trimmed V and J ends, which lost 0 bases and 0 bases, there was a span of 16 bases. The germline gives CDR1 MGHRA, CDR2 YSYEKL. The CDR3 is 18 amino acids. The CDR3 nucleotides are TGCGCCAGCAGCCAAGATCCTCCTTGGGGGAGCAGCACAGATACGCAGTATTTT. Amino acid sequence: CASSQDPPWGSSTDTQYF.

The J gene is TRBJ2-3, the V gene TRBV3-1; 9 bases are shared with TRBD1. The CDR3 is 15 residues long. V lost 4 bases and J lost 4; bases outside the gene matches: 6. Germline CDR1 reads LGHDT; CDR2 reads YNNKEL (reference sequence). CDR3 DNA sequence: TGTGCCAGCAGCCTAAGGACAGGGGCCCCAGATACGCAGTATTTT. Its protein product is CASSLRTGAPDTQYF.